One and the same sample provided the 14 T cell receptor beta chains below, sequenced in a study of blood T cell repertoires in COVID-19. TCRdb keeps only in-frame clones here, not all; method: immunoSEQ multiplex PCR. Of 300,000 to 400,000 clones in the sample, 85% to 90% were seen once. Sequencing was performed on peripheral blood. These receptors were collected from a woman aged 45-65 years with COVID-19, enrolled during active disease.

The chain links TRBV7-2 to TRBJ2-2; perhaps TRBD2 as D (5 bases). Germline V CDR1 and CDR2: SGHTA, FQGNSA. The V and J ends lost 5 bases and 5 bases respectively, with 12 bases between them. This CDR3 comprises 14 residues. CDR3 residues: CASSLGVLTGELFF. As DNA, the CDR3 is TGTGCCAGCAGCCTCGGGGTCCTTACCGGGGAGCTGTTTTTT.

The chain employs TRBV5-6 and TRBJ1-3; unclear D gene. Trimming took 1 base from V and 4 from J, leaving 12 bases between them. Germline lookup yields CDR1 SGHDT and CDR2 YYEEEE. The CDR3 totals 15 residues. DNA of the CDR3: TGTGCCAGCAGCTTGTCCAGGACTCTCGGAAACACCATATATTTT. Encoded protein: CASSLSRTLGNTIYF.

This chain links TRBV10-3 with TRBJ2-5, with TRBD1 matching 7 bases. J was trimmed by 1 base and V by 11 bases; bases with no gene match: 7. Germline V gene data show CDR1 as ENHRY and CDR2 as SYGVKD. This CDR3 contains 13 residues. For the CDR3, the DNA is TGTGCCGTACAGGGGCCCCTCCAAGAGACCCAGTACTTC. Its protein product is CAVQGPLQETQYF.

Turning to this clone: The sample holds other DNA sequences that translate to the same CDR3. V gene TRBV19 combines with J gene TRBJ2-3, with TRBD2 matching over 10 bases. Germline CDR1 is LNHDA and CDR2 is SQIVND (reference sequence). The CDR3 is 14 amino acids. Germline trimming cut 6 bases from V and 1 base from J; bases unmatched to any gene: 1. CDR3 in amino acids: CASRGTSGTDTQYF. CDR3 nucleotide sequence: TGTGCCAGTAGAGGGACTAGCGGCACAGATACGCAGTATTTT.

This clone came up once. The chain recombines TRBV9 with TRBJ1-5; TRBD1 matches at 8 bases. CDR1 is SGDLS and CDR2 is YYNGEE in the germline V gene. The V and J ends lost 0 bases and 0 bases, in that order; junction bases with no gene match: 2. The CDR3 runs to 16 residues. CDR3 DNA sequence: TGTGCCAGCAGCGTAGGGACAGGGAATAGCAATCAGCCCCAGCATTTT. It specifies CASSVGTGNSNQPQHF.

The count of this clone is one. This chain links TRBV19 with TRBJ2-7; TRBD2 aligns across 9 bases. Germline V gene sequence: CDR1 LNHDA, CDR2 SQIVND (reference sequence). V dropped 3 bases and J dropped 1; count of bases not matched to a gene: 10. This CDR3 comprises 17 residues. CDR3 sequence reads: CASSILGTSGRSYEQYF. The CDR3 DNA sequence: TGTGCCAGTAGTATCCTAGGAACGAGCGGGAGGTCCTACGAGCAGTACTTC.

The chain combines TRBV11-2 with TRBJ1-1; D unresolved. V shed 1 base and J shed 0 bases, with 18 bases lying between them. This CDR3 spans 18 amino acids. Germline values: CDR1 SGHAT, CDR2 FQNNGV. This CDR3 reads CASSLGAGGFRMNTEAFF. The DNA of the CDR3 is TGTGCCAGCAGCTTAGGGGCAGGAGGGTTTCGGATGAACACTGAAGCTTTCTTT.

This chain uses TRBV25-1 with TRBJ2-3; D is perhaps TRBD2 (5 bases). Germline assignment: CDR1 MGHDK and CDR2 SYGVNS. Trimming shortened V by 5 bases and J by 0 bases, and 15 bases separated the two germline ends. The CDR3 covers 16 residues. The CDR3 loop reads CASSTGRTSSTDTQYF. In DNA form, the CDR3 reads TGTGCCAGCAGTACCGGACGGACTTCTAGCACAGATACGCAGTATTTT.

The rearrangement joins TRBV6-1 to TRBJ1-6; 7 bases are shared with TRBD1. V shed 0 bases and J 8 bases; nucleotides not matched to a gene: 10. The CDR3 sequence is 17 residues long. Germline V gene data show CDR1 as MNHNS and CDR2 as SASEGT. DNA for the CDR3: TGTGCCAGCAGTGAAGCGATCATACAGGGGTTCGATTCACCCCTCCACTTT. Translating it yields CASSEAIIQGFDSPLHF.

The chain couples TRBV2 to TRBJ2-1, with a weak D call TRBD2 (6 bases). Trimming removed 7 bases at V and 4 bases at J, with 20 bases between. The length of the CDR3 is 16 residues. In germline, CDR1 is SNHLY, CDR2 FYNNEI. The CDR3 is CASKRSMDGGYNEQFF. CDR3 nucleotide sequence: TGTGCCAGCAAGAGAAGTATGGATGGGGGGTACAATGAGCAGTTCTTC.

The chain carries TRBV5-1 and TRBJ1-5, with D uncertain. Germline CDR1 reads SGHRS; CDR2 reads YFSETQ. This CDR3 is 14 amino acids long. The ends were cut back, 0 bases at V and 7 bases at J, with 11 bases in the middle. Here the CDR3 reads CASSLAGPPQPQHF. The CDR3 region has the DNA TGCGCCAGCAGCTTGGCTGGCCCTCCCCAGCCCCAGCATTTT.

The sample holds a few counts of this clone. V usage is TRBV7-9 and J usage is TRBJ2-7; 7 bases fit TRBD1. CDR3 length: 15 amino acids. V was pared by 0 bases and J by 2 bases, with 4 bases of the junction left unmatched. The germline gives CDR1 SEHNR, CDR2 FQNEAQ (reference sequence). The CDR3 loop is CASSLADRRPYEQYF. CDR3 coding DNA: TGTGCCAGCAGCTTAGCGGACAGGAGACCCTACGAGCAGTACTTC. The full variable domain, completed using reference TRBV7-9 and TRBJ2-7, is DTGVSQNPRHKITKRGQNVTFRCDPISEHNRLYWYRQTLGQGPEFLTYFQNEAQLEKSRLLSDRFSAERPKGSFSTLEIQRTEQGDSAMYLCASSLADRRPYEQYFGPGTRLTVT.

This chain joins TRBV7-2 and TRBJ2-1; TRBD2 aligns across 7 bases. The length of the CDR3 is 15 residues. Germline-derived CDR1 and CDR2 are SGHTA and FQGNSA. Trimming removed 5 bases from V and 5 bases from J; junction bases left unmatched: 9. This CDR3 reads CASSQEGTINNEQFF. CDR3 nucleotides: TGTGCCAGCAGCCAGGAGGGGACTATCAACAATGAGCAGTTCTTC.

The chain employs TRBV3-1 (or the pseudogene TRBV3-2) and TRBJ1-2; D perhaps matches TRBD1 (5 bases). Germline CDR1 and CDR2: LGHDT and YNNKEL (reference sequence). Trimming pared 6 bases from V and 8 bases from J, leaving 19 bases between. The CDR3 runs to 14 residues. The CDR3: CASSHQGGPAGYTF. CDR3 DNA sequence: TGTGCCAGCAGTCATCAGGGAGGTCCGGCGGGCTACACCTTC.